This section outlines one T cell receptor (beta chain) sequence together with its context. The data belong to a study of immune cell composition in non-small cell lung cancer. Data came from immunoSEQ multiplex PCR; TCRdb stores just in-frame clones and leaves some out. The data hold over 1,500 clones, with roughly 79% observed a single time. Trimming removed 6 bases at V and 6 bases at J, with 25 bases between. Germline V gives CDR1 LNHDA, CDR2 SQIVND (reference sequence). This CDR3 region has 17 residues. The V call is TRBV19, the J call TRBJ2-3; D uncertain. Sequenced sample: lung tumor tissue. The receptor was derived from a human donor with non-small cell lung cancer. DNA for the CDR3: TGTGCCAGTAGCCCCACCCCCCTAGGTAGTTTTGTGGATACGCAGTATTTT. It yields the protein CASSPTPLGSFVDTQYF.